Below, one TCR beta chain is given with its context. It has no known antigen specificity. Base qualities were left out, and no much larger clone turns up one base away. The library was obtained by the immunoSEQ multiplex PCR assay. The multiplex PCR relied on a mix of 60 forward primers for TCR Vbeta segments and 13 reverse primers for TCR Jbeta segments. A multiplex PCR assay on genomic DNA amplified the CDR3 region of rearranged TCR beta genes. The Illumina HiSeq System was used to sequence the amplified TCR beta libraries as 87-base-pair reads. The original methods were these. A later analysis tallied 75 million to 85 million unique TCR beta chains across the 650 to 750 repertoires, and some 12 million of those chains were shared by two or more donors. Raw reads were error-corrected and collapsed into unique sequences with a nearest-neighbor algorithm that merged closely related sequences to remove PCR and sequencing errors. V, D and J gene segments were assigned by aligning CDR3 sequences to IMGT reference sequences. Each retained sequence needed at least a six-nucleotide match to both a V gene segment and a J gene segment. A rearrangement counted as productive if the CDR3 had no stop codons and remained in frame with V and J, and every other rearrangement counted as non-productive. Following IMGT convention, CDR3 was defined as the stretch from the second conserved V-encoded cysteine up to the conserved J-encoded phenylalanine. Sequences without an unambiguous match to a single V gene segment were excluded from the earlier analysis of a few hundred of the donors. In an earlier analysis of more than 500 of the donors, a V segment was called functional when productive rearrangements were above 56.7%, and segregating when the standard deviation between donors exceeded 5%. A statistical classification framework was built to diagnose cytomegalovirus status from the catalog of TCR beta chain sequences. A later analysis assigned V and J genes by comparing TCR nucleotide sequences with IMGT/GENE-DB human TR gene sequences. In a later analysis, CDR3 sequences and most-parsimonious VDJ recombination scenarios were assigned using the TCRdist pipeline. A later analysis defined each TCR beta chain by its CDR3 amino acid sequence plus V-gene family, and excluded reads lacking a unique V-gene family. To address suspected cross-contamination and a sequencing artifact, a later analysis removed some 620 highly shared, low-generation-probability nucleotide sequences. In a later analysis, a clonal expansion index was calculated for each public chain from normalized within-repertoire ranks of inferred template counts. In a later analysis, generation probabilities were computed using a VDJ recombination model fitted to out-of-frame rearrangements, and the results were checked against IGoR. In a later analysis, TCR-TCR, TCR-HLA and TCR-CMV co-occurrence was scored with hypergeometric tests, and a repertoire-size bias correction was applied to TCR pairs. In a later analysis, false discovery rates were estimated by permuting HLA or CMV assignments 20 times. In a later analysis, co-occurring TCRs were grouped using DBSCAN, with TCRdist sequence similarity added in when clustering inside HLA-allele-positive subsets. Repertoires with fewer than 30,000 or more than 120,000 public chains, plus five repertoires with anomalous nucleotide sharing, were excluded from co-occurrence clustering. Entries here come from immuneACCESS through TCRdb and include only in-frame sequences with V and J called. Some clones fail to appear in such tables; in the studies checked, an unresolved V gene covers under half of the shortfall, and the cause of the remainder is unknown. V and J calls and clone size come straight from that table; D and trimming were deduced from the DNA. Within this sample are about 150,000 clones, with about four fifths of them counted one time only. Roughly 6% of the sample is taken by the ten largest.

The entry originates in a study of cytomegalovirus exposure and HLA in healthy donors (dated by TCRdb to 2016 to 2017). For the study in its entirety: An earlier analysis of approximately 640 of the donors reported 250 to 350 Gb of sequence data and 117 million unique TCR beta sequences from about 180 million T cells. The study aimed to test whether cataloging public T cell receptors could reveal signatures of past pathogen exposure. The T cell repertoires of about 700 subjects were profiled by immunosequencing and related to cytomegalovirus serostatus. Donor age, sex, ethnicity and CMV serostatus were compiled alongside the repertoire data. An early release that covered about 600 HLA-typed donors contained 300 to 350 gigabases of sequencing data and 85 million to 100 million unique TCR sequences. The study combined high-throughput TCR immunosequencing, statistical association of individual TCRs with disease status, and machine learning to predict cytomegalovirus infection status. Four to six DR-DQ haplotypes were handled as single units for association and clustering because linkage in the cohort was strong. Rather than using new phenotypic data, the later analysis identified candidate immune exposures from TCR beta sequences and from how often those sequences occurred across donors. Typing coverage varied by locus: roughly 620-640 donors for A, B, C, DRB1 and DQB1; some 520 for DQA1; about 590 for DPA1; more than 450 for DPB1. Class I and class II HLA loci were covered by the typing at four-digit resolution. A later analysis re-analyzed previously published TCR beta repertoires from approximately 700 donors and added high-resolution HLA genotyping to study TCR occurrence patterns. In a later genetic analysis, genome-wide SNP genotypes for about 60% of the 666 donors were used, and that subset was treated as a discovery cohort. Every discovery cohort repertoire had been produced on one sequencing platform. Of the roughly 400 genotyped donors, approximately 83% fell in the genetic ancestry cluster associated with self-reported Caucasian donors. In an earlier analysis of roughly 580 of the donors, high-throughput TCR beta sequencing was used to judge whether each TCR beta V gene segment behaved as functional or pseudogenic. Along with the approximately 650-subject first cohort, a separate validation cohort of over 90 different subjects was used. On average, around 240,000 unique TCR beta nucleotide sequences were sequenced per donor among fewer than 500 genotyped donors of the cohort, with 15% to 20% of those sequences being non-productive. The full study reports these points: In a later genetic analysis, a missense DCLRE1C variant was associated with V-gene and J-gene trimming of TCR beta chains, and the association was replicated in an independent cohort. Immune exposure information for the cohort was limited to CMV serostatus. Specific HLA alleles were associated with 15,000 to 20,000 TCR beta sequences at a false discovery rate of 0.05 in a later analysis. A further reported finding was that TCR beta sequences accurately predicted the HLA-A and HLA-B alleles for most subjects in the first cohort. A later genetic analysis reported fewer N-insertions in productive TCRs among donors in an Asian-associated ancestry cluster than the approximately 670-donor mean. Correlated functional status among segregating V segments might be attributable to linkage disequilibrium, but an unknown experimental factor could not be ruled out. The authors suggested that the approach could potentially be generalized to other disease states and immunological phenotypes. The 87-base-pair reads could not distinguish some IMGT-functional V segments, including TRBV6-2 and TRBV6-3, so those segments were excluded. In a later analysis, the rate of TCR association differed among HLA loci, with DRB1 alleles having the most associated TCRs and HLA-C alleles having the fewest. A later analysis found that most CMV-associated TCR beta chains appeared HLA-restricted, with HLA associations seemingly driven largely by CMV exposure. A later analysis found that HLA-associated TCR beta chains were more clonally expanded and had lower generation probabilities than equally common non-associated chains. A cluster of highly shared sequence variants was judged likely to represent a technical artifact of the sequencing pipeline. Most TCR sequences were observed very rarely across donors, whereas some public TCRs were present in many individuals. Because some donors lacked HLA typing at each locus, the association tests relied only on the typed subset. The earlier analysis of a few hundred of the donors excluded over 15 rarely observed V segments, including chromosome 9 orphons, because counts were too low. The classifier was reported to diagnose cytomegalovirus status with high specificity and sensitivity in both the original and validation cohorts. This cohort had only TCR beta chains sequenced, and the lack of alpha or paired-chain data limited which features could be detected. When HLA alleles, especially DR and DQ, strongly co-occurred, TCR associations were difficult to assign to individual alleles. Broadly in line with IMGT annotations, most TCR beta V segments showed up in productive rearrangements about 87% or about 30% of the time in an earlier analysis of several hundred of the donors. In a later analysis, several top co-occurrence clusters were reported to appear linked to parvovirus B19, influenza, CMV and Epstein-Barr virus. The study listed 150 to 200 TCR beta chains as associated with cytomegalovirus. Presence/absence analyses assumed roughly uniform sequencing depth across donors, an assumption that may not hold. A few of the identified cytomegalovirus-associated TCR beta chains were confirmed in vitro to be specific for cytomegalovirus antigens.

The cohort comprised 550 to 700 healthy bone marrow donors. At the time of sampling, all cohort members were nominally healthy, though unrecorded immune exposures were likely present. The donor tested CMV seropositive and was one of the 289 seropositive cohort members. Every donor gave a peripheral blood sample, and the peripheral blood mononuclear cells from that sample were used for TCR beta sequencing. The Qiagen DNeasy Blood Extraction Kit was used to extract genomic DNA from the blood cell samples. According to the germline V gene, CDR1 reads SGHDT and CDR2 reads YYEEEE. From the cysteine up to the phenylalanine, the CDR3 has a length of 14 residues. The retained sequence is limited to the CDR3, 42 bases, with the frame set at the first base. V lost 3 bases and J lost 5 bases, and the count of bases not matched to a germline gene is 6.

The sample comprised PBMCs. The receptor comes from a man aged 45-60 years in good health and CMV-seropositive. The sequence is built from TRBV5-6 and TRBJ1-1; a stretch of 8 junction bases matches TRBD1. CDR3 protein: CASSWGTGGTEAFF. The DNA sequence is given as TGTGCCAGCAGCTGGGGGACAGGTGGAACTGAAGCTTTCTTT.